The 28 T cell receptor beta chains below all came from one sample that was sequenced in a study of blood T cell repertoires in COVID-19. Sequencing used immunoSEQ multiplex PCR; TCRdb keeps in-frame clones, though not all of them. The sample holds roughly 110,000 clones; roughly 83% are singletons and the top ten take about 4%. The sequencing input was peripheral blood. Receptor source: a human donor in a cohort sampled during active COVID-19.

This sequence joins TRBV5-4 and TRBJ2-7, with D possibly being TRBD2 (6 bases). CDR1 and CDR2 (germline): SGHNT, YYREEE (reference sequence). The CDR3 is 14 amino acids. V was trimmed by 6 bases and J by 2 bases, leaving 15 bases between them. The CDR3 DNA is TGTGCCAGCACCTCGACTAGTTCTCCCTACGAGCAGTACTTC. It translates to CASTSTSSPYEQYF.

This rearrangement joins TRBV30 to TRBJ2-7; TRBD2 might be the D (5 bases). V was cut by 6 bases and J by 5 bases, with 29 bases left in between. The CDR3 is 17 amino acids. CDR1 GTSNPN and CDR2 SVGIG come from the germline V gene (reference sequence). The CDR3 DNA reads TGTGCCTGCCAGCTAGAGCGGACTCTCAAGTATAATAACGAGCAGTACTTC. This sequence encodes CACQLERTLKYNNEQYF.

The genes are TRBV27 and TRBJ2-2; 8 bases are shared with TRBD2. The CDR3 sequence is 17 residues long. Germline V gene sequence: CDR1 MNHEY, CDR2 SMNVEV (reference sequence). V dropped 4 bases and J dropped 6; count of bases not matched to a gene: 13. The CDR3 DNA is TGTGCCAGCAGTTACCCCGGGAGGGCCAATTTGGCCGGGGAGCTGTTTTTT. This sequence encodes CASSYPGRANLAGELFF.

This clone was detected once. This sequence joins TRBV29-1 and TRBJ1-1; TRBD1 agrees at 7 bases. CDR1 is SQVTM, CDR2 ANQGSEA, per germline. The V gene end was trimmed by 5 bases and the J gene end by 6 bases; junction bases not matched to a gene: 6. The CDR3 sequence is 12 residues long. The CDR3 DNA sequence: TGCAGCGTTCGACAGGGAATAGCTGAAGCTTTCTTT. Its protein is CSVRQGIAEAFF.

The V gene is TRBV28, the J gene TRBJ1-2, with D tentatively TRBD1 (6 bases). Trimming shortened V by 6 bases and J by 4 bases, and 18 bases separated the two germline ends. This CDR3 is built from 15 residues. Germline loops: CDR1 MDHEN, CDR2 SYDVKM. Here the CDR3 reads CASSLPGRGGYGYTF. The CDR3 coding sequence is TGTGCCAGCAGCCTTCCGGGTAGAGGGGGCTATGGCTACACCTTC.

This clone was seen just once. The chain is built from TRBV5-3 and TRBJ2-1; D may be TRBD2 (5 bases). TRBV5-3 is sorted into the ORF group, with uncertain function. The CDR3 has 15 amino acids. V shed 4 bases and J shed 3 bases, with 14 bases lying between them. The CDR3 sequence: CARSAFEGFYNEQFF. The CDR3 DNA follows: TGTGCCAGAAGCGCCTTTGAGGGTTTCTACAATGAGCAGTTCTTC.

The rearrangement joins TRBV7-9 to TRBJ2-5, with D unclear. The ends were cut back, 1 base at V and 5 bases at J, with 8 bases in the middle. The CDR3 length is 13 residues. CDR1 SEHNR and CDR2 FQNEAQ come from the germline V gene (reference sequence). In nucleotides, the CDR3 is TGTGCCAGCAGCTTAGGGAGTATGGAGACCCAGTACTTC. This translates into CASSLGSMETQYF.

CDR3 sequence reads: CASSLGGRSNTGELFF. CDR3 DNA sequence: TGTGCCAGCAGCTTAGGAGGTCGGTCGAACACCGGGGAGCTGTTTTTT. The genes are TRBV11-3 and TRBJ2-2, with D uncertain. Germline V gives CDR1 SGHNT, CDR2 YENEEA. Trimming took 1 base from V and 0 from J, leaving 9 bases between them. CDR3 length equals 16 residues.

The CDR3: CASSEFRGSGTEAFF. The CDR3 DNA reads TGTGCCAGCAGTGAGTTCCGGGGGTCGGGCACTGAAGCTTTCTTT. The genes are TRBV2 and TRBJ1-1; perhaps TRBD1 as D (5 bases). V lost 3 bases, J lost 4 bases, and 15 bases lay in between. Germline V CDR1 and CDR2: SNHLY, FYNNEI. This CDR3 comprises 15 residues.

This chain links TRBV14 with TRBJ1-3; TRBD1 aligns across 7 bases. The CDR3 has 15 residues. With V trimmed by 4 bases and J by 4 bases, 7 bases remained unmatched. The germline V gene has CDR1 SGHDN and CDR2 FVKESK. The CDR3 nucleotides are TGTGCCAGCAGCCGAGACAGGGTATCAGGAAACACCATATATTTT. Translated: CASSRDRVSGNTIYF.

V gene TRBV5-1 combines with J gene TRBJ1-2; D not resolved. Germline V lookup: CDR1 SGHRS, CDR2 YFSETQ. The CDR3 contains 16 residues. V lost 1 base and J lost 8, with 21 bases in between. The CDR3, as DNA: TGCGCCAGCAGCTTGAGGAACGGAGGTAACACAGTAGGCTACACCTTC. It specifies CASSLRNGGNTVGYTF.

The genes are TRBV4-1 and TRBJ2-1; 10 positions match TRBD2. There are 16 residues in the CDR3. Germline CDR1 MGHRA, CDR2 YSYEKL. Losses at the gene ends were 0 bases for V and 7 bases for J; bases not matched to a gene: 6. As DNA, the CDR3 is TGCGCCAGCAGCCAAGATAGCCTAGCGGGAGCTAATGAGCAGTTCTTC. Translation gives CASSQDSLAGANEQFF.

V gene TRBV4-1 combines with J gene TRBJ2-1; TRBD2 matches 7 bases. V trimming: 1 base; J trimming: 7 bases; junction bases outside the gene matches: 7. Germline-derived CDR1 and CDR2 are MGHRA and YSYEKL. The CDR3 has 15 residues. CDR3 sequence (DNA): TGCGCCAGCAGCCAAGTTGTGGGAGGGTCTAATGAGCAGTTCTTC. It encodes CASSQVVGGSNEQFF.

The chain is built from TRBV7-3 and TRBJ2-7; TRBD1 matches at 7 bases. The CDR3 has 13 residues. Germline-derived CDR1 and CDR2 are SGHTA and FQGTGA. V dropped 4 bases and J dropped 7; count of bases not matched to a gene: 7. CDR3 region: CASSSGQDLEQYV. The CDR3 bases are TGTGCCAGCAGCTCCGGACAGGATCTGGAGCAGTACGTC.

The CDR3 DNA follows: TGTGCCAGCAGCCCCGCGGGTGAGCAGTTCTTC. Its protein is CASSPAGEQFF. This chain uses TRBV11-1 with TRBJ2-1; maybe TRBD2 (5 bases). Germline loops: CDR1 SGHAT, CDR2 FQDESV (reference sequence). The CDR3 spans 11 residues. The V end was cut by 5 bases, the J end by 9 bases, with 8 bases between.

The chain has TRBV25-1 and TRBJ2-3; D is ambiguous. The V end lost 4 bases, the J end lost 1 base, and 6 bases lay between the germline ends. The CDR3 loop spans 13 amino acids. CDR1 and CDR2 from the germline V gene are MGHDK and SYGVNS. CDR3 nucleotides: TGTGCCAGCAGTGGAACAGGCACAGATACGCAGTATTTT. Its translation is CASSGTGTDTQYF.

The chain combines TRBV19 with TRBJ1-1, with no clear D. Trimming took 3 bases from V and 3 from J, leaving 8 bases between them. The CDR3 runs to 13 residues. From germline, CDR1 is LNHDA and CDR2 SQIVND (reference sequence). CDR3 protein: CASSIGRDTEAFF. In nucleotides, the CDR3 is TGTGCCAGTAGTATCGGGAGGGACACTGAAGCTTTCTTT.

This chain joins TRBV18 and TRBJ1-2, with 8 bases identical to TRBD1. V trimming: 3 bases; J trimming: 4 bases; junction bases outside the gene matches: 7. The CDR3 spans 15 residues. The germline CDR1 and CDR2 sequences are KGHSH and LQKENI. CDR3 coding DNA: TGTGCCAGCTCACCGACGGACAGGGCAGGCTATGGCTACACCTTC. It encodes CASSPTDRAGYGYTF.

This clone came up a few times. The chain joins TRBV28 to TRBJ1-1, with 8 positions matching TRBD1. Germline CDR1 is MDHEN and CDR2 is SYDVKM. CDR3 size: 16 residues. V lost 5 bases, J lost 4 bases, and 12 bases stayed unmatched. DNA of the CDR3: TGTGCCAGCAGTACGACAGGGGACTCCTGGGGCACTGAAGCTTTCTTT. It encodes CASSTTGDSWGTEAFF. The whole variable domain, filled in from reference TRBV28 and TRBJ1-1, reads DVKVTQSSRYLVKRTGEKVFLECVQDMDHENMFWYRQDPGLGLRLIYFSYDVKMKEKGDIPEGYSVSREKKERFSLILESASTNQTSMYLCASSTTGDSWGTEAFFGQGTRLTVV.

This chain connects TRBV4-3 to TRBJ2-1; 10 nucleotides align to TRBD1. V gave up 4 bases and J gave up 5 bases; unmatched junction bases: 5. Germline V gene lookup returns CDR1 LGHNA and CDR2 YSLEER. The CDR3 sequence is 15 residues long. For the CDR3, the DNA is TGCGCCAGCAGCCCTGACAGGGGGCTCAACAATGAGCAGTTCTTC. This translates into CASSPDRGLNNEQFF.

This clone showed up just a few times. V is TRBV19 and J is TRBJ2-2, with unresolved D. The CDR3 covers 13 residues. Deletions cut 3 bases from V and 7 bases from J, with 9 bases between. Looked up from germline, CDR1 is LNHDA and CDR2 is SQIVND (reference sequence). The CDR3 sequence: CASSIVSGGELFF. For the CDR3, the DNA is TGTGCCAGTAGTATCGTTTCGGGCGGGGAGCTGTTTTTT. Combining the CDR3 with reference TRBV19 and TRBJ2-2 gives the whole variable domain DGGITQSPKYLFRKEGQNVTLSCEQNLNHDAMYWYRQDPGQGLRLIYYSQIVNDFQKGDIAEGYSVSREKKESFPLTVTSAQKNPTAFYLCASSIVSGGELFFGEGSRLTVL.

This clone has more than one count but fewer than ten. The chain carries TRBV7-9 and TRBJ2-7, with 7 bases lining up with TRBD1. Per the germline V gene, CDR1 is SEHNR and CDR2 is FQNEAQ (reference sequence). CDR3 length equals 14 residues. V trimming: 4 bases; J trimming: 3 bases; junction bases outside the gene matches: 6. CDR3 sequence: CASSSNRDSYEQYF. DNA of the CDR3: TGTGCCAGCAGCTCCAACCGGGACAGCTACGAGCAGTACTTC.

The V gene is TRBV7-2, the J gene TRBJ2-3, with TRBD2 matching over 7 bases. CDR3 length: 16 amino acids. V was pared by 1 base and J by 2 bases, with 6 bases of the junction left unmatched. Germline-derived CDR1 and CDR2 are SGHTA and FQGNSA. CDR3 in DNA: TGTGCCAGCAGCTTAGGGGGAGCGGGGAACACAGATACGCAGTATTTT. Its translation: CASSLGGAGNTDTQYF. Using reference TRBV7-2 and TRBJ2-3 for the parts outside the CDR3, the full variable domain is GAGVSQSPSNKVTEKGKDVELRCDPISGHTALYWYRQSLGQGLEFLIYFQGNSAPDKSGLPSDRFSAERTGGSVSTLTIQRTQQEDSAVYLCASSLGGAGNTDTQYFGPGTRLTVL.

The chain has TRBV7-2 and TRBJ1-6, with TRBD1 as a possible D gene (6 bases). Looked up from germline, CDR1 is SGHTA and CDR2 is FQGNSA. V lost 6 bases and J lost 9, with 15 bases in between. The CDR3 totals 14 residues. CDR3 residues: CASSFTGTGSPLHF. The CDR3 DNA is TGTGCCAGCAGTTTCACAGGGACGGGTTCACCCCTCCACTTT.

Details on this clone: The same CDR3 is also encoded by other DNA sequences in this sample. The rearrangement uses TRBV4-3 and TRBJ2-1; TRBD2 is a possible D gene (6 bases). Trimming took 1 base from V and 3 from J, leaving 7 bases between them. Germline-derived CDR1 and CDR2 are LGHNA and YSLEER. The CDR3 sequence is 14 residues long. CDR3 in amino acids: CASSQGRGYNEQFF. For the CDR3, the DNA is TGCGCCAGCAGCCAAGGGCGGGGCTACAATGAGCAGTTCTTC.

The rearrangement joins TRBV7-8 to TRBJ2-3; D gene unclear. The CDR3 has 13 amino acids. V gave up 5 bases and J gave up 3 bases, with 9 bases separating them. The germline CDR1 and CDR2 sequences are SGHVS and FQNEAQ. CDR3 DNA: TGTGCCAGCAGCCGATTAGCTACAGATACGCAGTATTTT. Translation: CASSRLATDTQYF.

This clone has a single count. The gene calls are TRBV19 and TRBJ2-1; 9 bases map to TRBD2. J was trimmed by 5 bases and V by 5 bases; bases with no gene match: 10. From germline, CDR1 is LNHDA and CDR2 SQIVND (reference sequence). This CDR3 comprises 16 residues. In DNA form, the CDR3 reads TGTGCCAGTAGTCCGGGGACTAGCAAATTAAACAATGAGCAGTTCTTC. Translating gives CASSPGTSKLNNEQFF.

This clone was recorded once. V and J are TRBV7-2 and TRBJ2-2; possibly TRBD2 for D (7 bases). This CDR3 is built from 15 residues. Germline loops: CDR1 SGHTA, CDR2 FQGNSA. V lost 4 bases to trimming and J lost 6 bases, with 15 bases between them. The CDR3 loop is CASSSSSGGSGELFF. Written as DNA, the CDR3 is TGTGCCAGCAGCTCCTCTTCGGGGGGCTCCGGGGAGCTGTTTTTT.